Listed here is a single TCR beta chain. Using immunoSEQ multiplex PCR, the repertoire was profiled, and TCRdb retains in-frame clones only, with some absent. The table has around 200,000 clones, approximately 87% seen once. The CDR3 has 15 residues. Germline CDR1 LNHDA, CDR2 SQIVND (reference sequence). Losses at the gene ends were 8 bases for V and 4 bases for J; bases not matched to a gene: 12. This record belongs to a study of blood T cell repertoires in COVID-19. Study details: Sites in the United States, Italy and Spain provided acute and convalescent COVID-19 samples.

Sequencing was performed on peripheral blood. The chain is built from TRBV19 and TRBJ1-1; 8 bases match TRBD1. The TCR was taken from a woman between 18 and 29 years old who had recovered from COVID-19. CDR3 sequence: CASGRYGQGPTEAFF. The CDR3 region has the DNA TGTGCCAGTGGTAGATACGGACAGGGTCCCACTGAAGCTTTCTTT. Filled out from reference TRBV19 and TRBJ1-1, the complete variable domain reads DGGITQSPKYLFRKEGQNVTLSCEQNLNHDAMYWYRQDPGQGLRLIYYSQIVNDFQKGDIAEGYSVSREKKESFPLTVTSAQKNPTAFYLCASGRYGQGPTEAFFGQGTRLTVV.